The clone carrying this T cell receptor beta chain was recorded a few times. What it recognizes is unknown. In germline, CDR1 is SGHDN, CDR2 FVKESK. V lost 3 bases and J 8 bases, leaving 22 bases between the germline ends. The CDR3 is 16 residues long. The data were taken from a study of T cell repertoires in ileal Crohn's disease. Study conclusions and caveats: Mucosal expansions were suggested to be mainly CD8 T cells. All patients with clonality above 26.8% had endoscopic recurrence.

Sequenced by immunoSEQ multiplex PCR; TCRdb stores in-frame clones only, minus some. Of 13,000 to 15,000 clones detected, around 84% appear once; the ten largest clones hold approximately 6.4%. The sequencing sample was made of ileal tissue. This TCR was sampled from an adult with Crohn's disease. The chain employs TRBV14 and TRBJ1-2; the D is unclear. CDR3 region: CASSHLYAGISGGYTF. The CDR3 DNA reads TGTGCCAGCAGCCATCTCTATGCAGGAATATCGGGGGGCTACACCTTC.